The rows below give T cell receptor beta chains drawn from one sample of a study of OX40 agonist ivuxolimab in advanced cancers. Clones were sequenced by immunoSEQ multiplex PCR, and TCRdb holds only the in-frame ones, with some missing. This sample has around 95,000 clones, with approximately 90% found just once. The starting material was CD4+ or CD8+ T cells sorted from blood, obtained in a trial of the OX40 agonist ivuxolimab. These receptors were taken from an adult with an advanced solid tumor such as melanoma, head and neck, liver or kidney cancer. Both conserved end residues are part of each CDR3. Fields, in order: clone size, V gene, J gene, D gene, CDR3 protein, CDR3 DNA. D genes are given only for firm matches. Some rows mark clone size as missing; the rest say once, few, many or name a class of expanded clone.

NA	TRBV19	TRBJ2-1	TRBD2	CASSILSGGYNEQFF	TGTGCCAGTAGTATCTTATCGGGGGGCTACAATGAGCAGTTCTTC
NA	TRBV19	TRBJ2-1	TRBD1	CASSADRGLRNEQFF	TGTGCCAGTAGTGCCGACAGGGGGCTTAGGAATGAGCAGTTCTTC
NA	TRBV2	TRBJ2-7	NA	CASSSIAGEQYF	TGTGCCAGCAGTTCTATAGCAGGCGAGCAGTACTTC
NA	TRBV5-1	TRBJ1-3	NA	CASSSAGVAGNTIYF	TGCGCCAGCAGCTCCGCAGGAGTTGCCGGAAACACCATATATTTT
NA	TRBV11-3	TRBJ2-1	NA	CASSLVGHEQFF	TGTGCCAGCAGCTTAGTGGGCCATGAGCAGTTCTTC
NA	TRBV18	TRBJ2-5	NA	CASSAGIETQYF	TGTGCCAGCTCGGCCGGAATCGAGACCCAGTACTTC
NA	TRBV9	TRBJ2-2	TRBD2	CASSVAGRESGELFF	TGTGCCAGCAGCGTAGCAGGGCGGGAGTCCGGGGAGCTGTTTTTT
NA	TRBV30	TRBJ2-3	NA	CAWSAPREKQYF	TGTGCCTGGAGTGCCCCCCGGGAAAAGCAGTATTTT
once	TRBV9	TRBJ1-5	TRBD1	CASSPTGDRENQPQHF	TGTGCCAGCAGCCCAACCGGGGACAGGGAGAATCAGCCCCAGCATTTT
NA	TRBV6-5	TRBJ2-1	TRBD2	CASSWTSGRVGNEQFF	TGTGCCAGCAGTTGGACTAGCGGGAGGGTTGGCAATGAGCAGTTCTTC
NA	TRBV5-1	TRBJ2-5	TRBD1	CASGQGPRETQYF	TGCGCCAGTGGACAGGGGCCCCGAGAGACCCAGTACTTC
NA	TRBV10-3	TRBJ2-7	NA	CAISAGTYYEQYF	TGTGCCATCAGTGCAGGGACGTACTACGAGCAGTACTTC
NA	TRBV18	TRBJ2-5	NA	CASSPLPGVQETQYF	TGTGCCAGCTCACCTCTCCCCGGGGTCCAAGAGACCCAGTACTTC
NA	TRBV29-1	TRBJ1-1	NA	CSVGDTEAFF	TGCAGCGTTGGGGACACTGAAGCTTTCTTT
NA	TRBV6-4	TRBJ2-1	NA	CASSLVSRHEQFF	TGTGCCAGCAGTCTAGTATCCCGACATGAGCAGTTCTTC
NA	TRBV5-1	TRBJ2-5	NA	CASSYTSETQYF	TGCGCCAGCAGCTATACCTCGGAGACCCAGTACTTC
NA	TRBV5-1	TRBJ2-2	NA	CASSLGRTGELFF	TGCGCCAGCAGCTTAGGACGCACCGGGGAGCTGTTTTTT
NA	TRBV5-4	TRBJ2-7	NA	CASSPGIGKQYF	TGTGCCAGCAGCCCTGGAATAGGGAAGCAGTACTTC
NA	TRBV7-9	TRBJ2-3	NA	CASSALRGGTTDTQYF	TGTGCCAGCAGCGCCCTGAGGGGCGGGACTACAGATACGCAGTATTTT
few	TRBV11-3	TRBJ2-7	NA	CASSLDRLTYEQYF	TGTGCCAGCAGCTTAGATAGGCTAACCTACGAGCAGTACTTC
NA	TRBV7-2	TRBJ2-7	NA	CASRPQGGYEQYF	TGTGCCAGCAGGCCCCAGGGCGGTTACGAGCAGTACTTC
NA	TRBV4-3	TRBJ2-2	NA	CASSQETGTNTGELFF	TGCGCCAGCAGCCAAGAGACAGGAACAAACACCGGGGAGCTGTTTTTT
NA	TRBV21-1	TRBJ1-4	NA	CASSRPRPCGTGREKLFF	TGTGCCAGCAGCCGCCCCCGTCCCTGCGGGACAGGTAGGGAAAAACTGTTTTTT
NA	TRBV18	TRBJ2-2	NA	CASSPLRVLAGELFF	TGTGCCAGCTCACCATTGAGGGTATTGGCCGGGGAGCTGTTTTTT
NA	TRBV28	TRBJ2-7	TRBD2	CASSLEPIELARNEQYF	TGTGCCAGCAGTTTAGAGCCGATAGAACTAGCGAGAAACGAGCAGTACTTC
NA	TRBV19	TRBJ1-2	NA	CASSMGAANIYGYTF	TGTGCCAGTAGTATGGGGGCCGCAAACATCTATGGCTACACCTTC
NA	TRBV29-1	TRBJ2-7	TRBD1	CSAAFGTGLTYEQYF	TGCAGCGCCGCCTTTGGGACAGGGTTAACCTACGAGCAGTACTTC
NA	TRBV6-1	TRBJ2-1	TRBD2	CASRVSGRSNEQFF	TGTGCCAGCAGAGTTAGCGGGAGGAGTAATGAGCAGTTCTTC
NA	TRBV19	TRBJ2-3	TRBD1	CASSMDRLNTQYF	TGTGCCAGTAGTATGGACAGGCTAAATACGCAGTATTTT
NA	TRBV30	TRBJ2-1	TRBD2	CAWSRRHSGTANEQFF	TGTGCCTGGAGTCGGCGACATAGCGGGACCGCCAATGAGCAGTTCTTC
once	TRBV6-1	TRBJ1-4	TRBD1	CASSGQGGNEKLFF	TGTGCCAGCAGTGGACAGGGTGGAAACGAAAAACTGTTTTTT
NA	TRBV28	TRBJ1-2	TRBD1	CASSPPPGQGNYGYTF	TGTGCCAGCAGTCCACCACCGGGACAGGGGAACTATGGCTACACCTTC
NA	TRBV18	TRBJ1-1	TRBD1	CASSLNRGRGESTEAFF	TGTGCCAGCTCACTTAATCGGGGCAGGGGGGAGAGCACTGAAGCTTTCTTT
NA	TRBV28	TRBJ2-1	TRBD2	CASSLASGRYNEQFF	TGTGCCAGCAGTTTAGCGAGCGGGAGGTACAATGAGCAGTTCTTC
NA	TRBV2	TRBJ2-1	TRBD2	CASSGRGSSYNEQFF	TGTGCCAGCAGTGGGCGGGGGAGCTCCTACAATGAGCAGTTCTTC
once	TRBV28	TRBJ1-2	TRBD1	CASTGQETNYGYTF	TGTGCCAGCACGGGACAGGAAACTAACTATGGCTACACCTTC
once	TRBV7-6	TRBJ2-3	NA	CASSTGPTDTQYF	TGTGCCAGCAGCACGGGACCAACAGATACGCAGTATTTT
NA	TRBV28	TRBJ2-7	TRBD1	CASSFSGDRGEQYF	TGTGCCAGCAGTTTTTCGGGGGACAGGGGCGAGCAGTACTTC
NA	TRBV18	TRBJ2-2	NA	CASSQDRKGTGELFF	TGTGCCAGCTCACAAGACAGGAAGGGGACCGGGGAGCTGTTTTTT
NA	TRBV4-3	TRBJ2-5	NA	CASSQVMPKETQYF	TGCGCCAGCAGCCAAGTGATGCCTAAAGAGACCCAGTACTTC
NA	TRBV29-1	TRBJ2-5	TRBD2	CSVETSGRDQETQYF	TGCAGCGTCGAGACTAGCGGGAGAGACCAAGAGACCCAGTACTTC
NA	TRBV29-1	TRBJ2-2	NA	CSVQGRVTGELFF	TGCAGCGTTCAGGGAAGGGTCACCGGGGAGCTGTTTTTT
NA	TRBV5-1	TRBJ2-3	NA	CASSLFSVADTQYF	TGCGCCAGCAGCTTGTTTTCTGTAGCAGATACGCAGTATTTT
NA	TRBV7-8	TRBJ1-2	TRBD1	CASSSYVGQVDYTF	TGTGCCAGCAGCTCATACGTAGGACAGGTGGACTACACCTTC
NA	TRBV5-1	TRBJ2-2	TRBD1	CASRGTGNTGELFF	TGCGCCAGCAGGGGGACAGGGAACACCGGGGAGCTGTTTTTT
NA	TRBV19	TRBJ2-1	NA	CASSLWGDNEQFF	TGTGCCAGTAGCCTCTGGGGGGACAATGAGCAGTTCTTC
NA	TRBV29-1	TRBJ1-2	NA	CSVDGAINAYGYTF	TGCAGCGTTGATGGGGCCATAAATGCCTATGGCTACACCTTC
NA	TRBV7-9	TRBJ2-1	NA	CASSQIFRYDNEQFF	TGTGCCAGCAGCCAAATATTCCGCTATGACAATGAGCAGTTCTTC
NA	TRBV10-2	TRBJ2-7	NA	CASSEWWDGYEQYF	TGCGCCAGCAGTGAGTGGTGGGACGGATACGAGCAGTACTTC
NA	TRBV7-8	TRBJ1-1	NA	CASSTLNTEAFF	TGTGCCAGCAGCACCCTAAACACTGAAGCTTTCTTT
NA	TRBV19	TRBJ1-1	NA	CASSRASVGGNTEAFF	TGTGCCAGTAGTAGAGCCAGCGTAGGGGGAAACACTGAAGCTTTCTTT
NA	TRBV21-1	TRBJ2-7	NA	CASSNRDRGNF	TGTGCCAGCAGCAACCGGGACAGGGGAAACTTC
NA	TRBV7-9	TRBJ2-1	TRBD1	CASSRIGTAGFNEQFF	TGTGCCAGCAGCCGAATCGGGACAGCAGGTTTCAATGAGCAGTTCTTC
NA	TRBV28	TRBJ2-5	NA	CASSFPMGYQETQYF	TGTGCCAGCAGTTTCCCCATGGGGTACCAAGAGACCCAGTACTTC
NA	TRBV19	TRBJ2-7	NA	CASSTAGGLEQYF	TGTGCCAGTAGTACTGCCGGGGGCCTCGAGCAGTACTTC
few	TRBV28	TRBJ2-2	NA	CASSFGGEGGELFF	TGTGCCAGCAGTTTCGGGGGCGAGGGCGGGGAGCTGTTTTTT
NA	TRBV10-3	TRBJ2-3	TRBD1	CAIRSRDRADTQYF	TGTGCCATCAGGTCCCGGGACAGGGCCGATACGCAGTATTTT